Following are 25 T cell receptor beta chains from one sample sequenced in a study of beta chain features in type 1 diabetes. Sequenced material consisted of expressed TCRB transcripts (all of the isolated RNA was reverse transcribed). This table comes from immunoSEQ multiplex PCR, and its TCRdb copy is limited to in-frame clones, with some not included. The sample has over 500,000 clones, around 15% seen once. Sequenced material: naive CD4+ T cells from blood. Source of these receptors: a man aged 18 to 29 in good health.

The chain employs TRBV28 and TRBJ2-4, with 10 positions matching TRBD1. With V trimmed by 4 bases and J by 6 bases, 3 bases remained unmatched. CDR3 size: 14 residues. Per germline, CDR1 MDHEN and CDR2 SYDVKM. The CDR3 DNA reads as TGTGCCAGCAGTTCGGGACAGGGGAGAAACATTCAGTACTTC. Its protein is CASSSGQGRNIQYF.

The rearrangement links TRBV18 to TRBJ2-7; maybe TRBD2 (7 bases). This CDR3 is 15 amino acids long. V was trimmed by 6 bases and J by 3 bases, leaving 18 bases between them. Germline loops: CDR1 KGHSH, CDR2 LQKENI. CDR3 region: CASSLQGGTLYEQYF. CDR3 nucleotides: TGTGCCAGCTCTCTACAGGGAGGGACACTCTACGAGCAGTACTTC.

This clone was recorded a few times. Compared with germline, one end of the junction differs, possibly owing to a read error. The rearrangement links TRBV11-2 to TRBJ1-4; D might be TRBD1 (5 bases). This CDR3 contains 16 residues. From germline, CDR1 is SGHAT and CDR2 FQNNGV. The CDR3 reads CASSRSVRGTSEKLFF. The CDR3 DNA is TGTGCCAGCAGCCGATCGGTCCGGGGGACTAGTGAAAAACTGTTTTTT.

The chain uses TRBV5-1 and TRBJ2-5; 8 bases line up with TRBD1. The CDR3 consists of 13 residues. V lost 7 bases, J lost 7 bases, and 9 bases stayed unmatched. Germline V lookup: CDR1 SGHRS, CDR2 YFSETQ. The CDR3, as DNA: TGCGCCAGCCATCCCCAGGGGGCAGGGACCCAGTACTTC. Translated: CASHPQGAGTQYF.

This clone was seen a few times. The CDR3 nucleotides are TGTGCCAGCTCACCGCTCACCGCCCCCGAGGGTTACAATGAGCAGTTCTTC. It yields the protein CASSPLTAPEGYNEQFF. The chain carries TRBV18 and TRBJ2-1, with D possibly matching TRBD2 (5 bases). The V end was cut by 3 bases, the J end by 4 bases, with 19 bases between. Germline CDR1 and CDR2: KGHSH and LQKENI. The CDR3 is made up of 17 amino acids.

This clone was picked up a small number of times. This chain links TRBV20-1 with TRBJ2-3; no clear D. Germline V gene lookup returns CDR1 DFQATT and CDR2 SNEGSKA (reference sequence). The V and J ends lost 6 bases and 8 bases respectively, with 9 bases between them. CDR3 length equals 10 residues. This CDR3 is CSAPIGTQYF. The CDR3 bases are TGCAGTGCCCCGATAGGTACGCAGTATTTT.

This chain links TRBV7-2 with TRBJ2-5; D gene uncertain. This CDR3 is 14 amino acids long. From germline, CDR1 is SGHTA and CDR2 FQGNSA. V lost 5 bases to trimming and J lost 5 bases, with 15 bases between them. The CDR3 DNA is TGTGCCAGCAGCCGTGGGCTAGTCTCGGAGACCCAGTACTTC. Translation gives CASSRGLVSETQYF.

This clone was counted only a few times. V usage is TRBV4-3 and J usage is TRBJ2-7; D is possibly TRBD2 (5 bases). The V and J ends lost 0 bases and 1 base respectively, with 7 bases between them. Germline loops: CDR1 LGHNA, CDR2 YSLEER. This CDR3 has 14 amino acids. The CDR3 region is CASSQERTSYEQYF. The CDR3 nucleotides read TGCGCCAGCAGCCAAGAGAGGACTTCCTACGAGCAGTACTTC.

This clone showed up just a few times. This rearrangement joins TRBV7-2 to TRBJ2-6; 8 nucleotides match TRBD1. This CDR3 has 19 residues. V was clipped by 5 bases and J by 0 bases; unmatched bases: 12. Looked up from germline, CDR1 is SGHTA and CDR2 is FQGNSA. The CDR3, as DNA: TGTGCCAGCAGCCGTATCGGACAGGGTGTTTTCTCTGGGGCCAACGTCCTGACTTTC. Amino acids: CASSRIGQGVFSGANVLTF.

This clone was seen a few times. The CDR3 DNA is TGTGCCAGCAGCGTAGGTTCTGAGGGGACAGGACAGTTCTTC. This encodes CASSVGSEGTGQFF. The chain joins TRBV9 to TRBJ2-1; 8 positions agree with TRBD1. The CDR3 extends over 14 amino acids. Per germline, CDR1 SGDLS and CDR2 YYNGEE. Unmatched junction bases numbered 9, after V lost 0 bases and J lost 13 bases.

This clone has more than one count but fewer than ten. The CDR3 DNA follows: TGTGCCAGCAGTGCCTTTCTCGCCAACAATGAGCAGTTCTTC. This encodes CASSAFLANNEQFF. The J gene is TRBJ2-1, the V gene TRBV6-4, with D uncertain. Germline-derived CDR1 and CDR2 are MRHNA and SNTAGT. This CDR3 spans 14 amino acids. The germline V and J ends were trimmed by 4 bases and 5 bases, with 12 bases remaining between them.

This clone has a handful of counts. The CDR3 region is CASSKASEYYGYTF. DNA for the CDR3: TGTGCCAGCAGCAAAGCCAGCGAGTACTATGGCTACACCTTC. The chain employs TRBV21-1 and TRBJ1-2. TRBV21-1 is a known pseudogene. This CDR3 has 14 amino acids.

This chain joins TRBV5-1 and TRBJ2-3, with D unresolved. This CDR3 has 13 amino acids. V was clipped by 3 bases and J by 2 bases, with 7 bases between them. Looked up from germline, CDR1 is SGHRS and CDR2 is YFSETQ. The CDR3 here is CASSYGFTDTQYF. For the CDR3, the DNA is TGCGCCAGCAGCTATGGCTTCACAGATACGCAGTATTTT.

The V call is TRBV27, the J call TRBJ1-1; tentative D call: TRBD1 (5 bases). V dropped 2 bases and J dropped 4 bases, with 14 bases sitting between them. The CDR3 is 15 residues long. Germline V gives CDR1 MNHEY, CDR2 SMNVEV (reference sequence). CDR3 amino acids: CASSLQGGLGTEAFF. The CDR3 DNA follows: TGTGCCAGCAGTTTACAGGGCGGGCTTGGCACTGAAGCTTTCTTT.

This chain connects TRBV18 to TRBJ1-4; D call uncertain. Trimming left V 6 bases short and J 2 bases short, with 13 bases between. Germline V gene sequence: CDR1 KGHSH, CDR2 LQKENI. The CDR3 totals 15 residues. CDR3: CASSLTVATNEKLFF. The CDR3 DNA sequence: TGTGCCAGCTCGCTCACGGTGGCGACTAATGAAAAACTGTTTTTT.

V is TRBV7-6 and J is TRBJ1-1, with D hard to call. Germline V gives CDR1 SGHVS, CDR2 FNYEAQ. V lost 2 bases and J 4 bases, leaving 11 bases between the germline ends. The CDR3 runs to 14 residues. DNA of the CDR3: TGTGCCAGCAGCTTATCGCCAGGAGCCACTGAAGCTTTCTTT. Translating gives CASSLSPGATEAFF.

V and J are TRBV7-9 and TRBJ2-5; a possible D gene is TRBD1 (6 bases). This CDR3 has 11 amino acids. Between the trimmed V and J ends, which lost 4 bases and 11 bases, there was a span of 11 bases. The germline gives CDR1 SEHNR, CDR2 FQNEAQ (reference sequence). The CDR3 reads CASSWGLSQYF. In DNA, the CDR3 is TGTGCCAGCAGCTGGGGGCTCTCTCAGTACTTC.

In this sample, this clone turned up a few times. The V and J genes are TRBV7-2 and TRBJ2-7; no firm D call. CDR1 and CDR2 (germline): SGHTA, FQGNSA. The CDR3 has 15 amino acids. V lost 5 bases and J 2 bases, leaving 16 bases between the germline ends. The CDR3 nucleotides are TGTGCCAGCAGCATGGACCGAGCCAATACCTACGAGCAGTACTTC. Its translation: CASSMDRANTYEQYF. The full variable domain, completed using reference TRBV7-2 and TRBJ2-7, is GAGVSQSPSNKVTEKGKDVELRCDPISGHTALYWYRQSLGQGLEFLIYFQGNSAPDKSGLPSDRFSAERTGGSVSTLTIQRTQQEDSAVYLCASSMDRANTYEQYFGPGTRLTVT.

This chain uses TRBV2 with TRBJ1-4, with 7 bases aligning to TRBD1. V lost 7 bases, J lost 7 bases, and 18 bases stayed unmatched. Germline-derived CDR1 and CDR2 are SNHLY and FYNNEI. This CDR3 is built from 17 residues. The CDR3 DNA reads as TGTGCCAGCAATCGACAGGGATCCCAGAGAGGGGGTGAAAAACTGTTTTTT. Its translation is CASNRQGSQRGGEKLFF.

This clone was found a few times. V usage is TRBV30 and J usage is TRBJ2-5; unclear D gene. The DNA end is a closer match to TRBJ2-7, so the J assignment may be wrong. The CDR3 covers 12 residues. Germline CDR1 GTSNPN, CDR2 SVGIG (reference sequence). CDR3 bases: TGTGCCTGGAGTGTACTCAGCTACGAGCAGTACTTC. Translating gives CAWSVLSYEQYF.

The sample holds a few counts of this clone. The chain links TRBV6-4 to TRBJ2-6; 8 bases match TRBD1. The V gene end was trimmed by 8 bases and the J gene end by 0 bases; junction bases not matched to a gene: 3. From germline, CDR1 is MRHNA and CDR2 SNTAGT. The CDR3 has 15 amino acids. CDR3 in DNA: TGTGCCAGCCGGGACAGGTACTCTGGGGCCAACGTCCTGACTTTC. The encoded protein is CASRDRYSGANVLTF.

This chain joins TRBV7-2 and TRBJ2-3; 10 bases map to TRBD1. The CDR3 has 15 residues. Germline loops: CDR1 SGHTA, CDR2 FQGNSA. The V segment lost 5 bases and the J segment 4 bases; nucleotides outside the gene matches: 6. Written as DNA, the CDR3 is TGTGCCAGCAGCGGAAAGGGACAGGGGCCAGATACGCAGTATTTT. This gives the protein CASSGKGQGPDTQYF. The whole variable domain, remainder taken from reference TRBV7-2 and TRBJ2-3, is GAGVSQSPSNKVTEKGKDVELRCDPISGHTALYWYRQSLGQGLEFLIYFQGNSAPDKSGLPSDRFSAERTGGSVSTLTIQRTQQEDSAVYLCASSGKGQGPDTQYFGPGTRLTVL.

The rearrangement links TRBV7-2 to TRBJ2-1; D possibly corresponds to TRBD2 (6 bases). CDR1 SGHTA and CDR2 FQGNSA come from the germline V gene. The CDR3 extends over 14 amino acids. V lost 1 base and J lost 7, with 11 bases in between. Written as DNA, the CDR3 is TGTGCCAGCAGCTTAGACGGGGGTAGGAATGAGCAGTTCTTC. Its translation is CASSLDGGRNEQFF.

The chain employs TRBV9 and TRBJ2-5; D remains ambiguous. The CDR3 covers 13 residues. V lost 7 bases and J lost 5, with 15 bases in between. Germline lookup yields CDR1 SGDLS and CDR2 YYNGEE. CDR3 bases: TGTGCCAGCGGCGGTGGTAGTGGGGAGACCCAGTACTTC. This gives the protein CASGGGSGETQYF. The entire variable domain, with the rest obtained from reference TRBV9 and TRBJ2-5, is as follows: DSGVTQTPKHLITATGQRVTLRCSPRSGDLSVYWYQQSLDQGLQFLIQYYNGEERAKGNILERFSAQQFPDLHSELNLSSLELGDSALYFCASGGGSGETQYFGPGTRLLVL.

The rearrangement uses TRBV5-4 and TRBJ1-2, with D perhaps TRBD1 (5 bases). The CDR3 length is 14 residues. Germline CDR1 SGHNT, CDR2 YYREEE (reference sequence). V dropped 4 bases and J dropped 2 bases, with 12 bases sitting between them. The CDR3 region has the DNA TGTGCCAGCAGCCCTCAGGGTTTAAACTATGGCTACACCTTC. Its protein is CASSPQGLNYGYTF.